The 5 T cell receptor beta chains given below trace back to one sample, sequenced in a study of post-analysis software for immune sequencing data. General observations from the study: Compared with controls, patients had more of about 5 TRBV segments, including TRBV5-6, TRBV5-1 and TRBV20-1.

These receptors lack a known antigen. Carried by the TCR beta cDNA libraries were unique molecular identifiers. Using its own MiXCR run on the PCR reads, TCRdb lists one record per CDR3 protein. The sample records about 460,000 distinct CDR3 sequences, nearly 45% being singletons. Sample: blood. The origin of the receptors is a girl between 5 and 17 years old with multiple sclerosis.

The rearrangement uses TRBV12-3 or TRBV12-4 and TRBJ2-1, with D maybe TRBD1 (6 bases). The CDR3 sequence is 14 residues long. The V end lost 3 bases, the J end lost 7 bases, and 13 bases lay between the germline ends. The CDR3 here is CASSFHRVENEQFF. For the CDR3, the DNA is TGTGCCAGCAGTTTTCACAGGGTGGAGAATGAGCAGTTCTTC.

This CDR3 is CASSKRTPYEQYF. The CDR3, as DNA: TGTGCCAGCAGTAAAAGGACACCCTACGAGCAGTACTTC. The chain links TRBV28 to TRBJ2-7; D might be TRBD1 (5 bases). The CDR3 runs 13 residues. V dropped 5 bases and J dropped 2 bases, with 10 bases sitting between them. Germline V gene sequence: CDR1 MDHEN, CDR2 SYDVKM.

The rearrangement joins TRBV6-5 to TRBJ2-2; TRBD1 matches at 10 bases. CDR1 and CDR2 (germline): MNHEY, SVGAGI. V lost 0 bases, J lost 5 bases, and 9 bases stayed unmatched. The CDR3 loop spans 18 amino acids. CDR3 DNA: TGTGCCAGCAGTTACTCCCGGGACAGGGGCCGCATAACCGGGGAGCTGTTTTTT. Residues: CASSYSRDRGRITGELFF.

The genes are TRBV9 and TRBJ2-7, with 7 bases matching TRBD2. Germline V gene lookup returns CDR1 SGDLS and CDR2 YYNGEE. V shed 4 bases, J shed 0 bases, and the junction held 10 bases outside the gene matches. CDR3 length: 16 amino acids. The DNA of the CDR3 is TGTGCCAGCAGCACCGGGGTAAGCGGGACCTCCTACGAGCAGTACTTC. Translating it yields CASSTGVSGTSYEQYF.

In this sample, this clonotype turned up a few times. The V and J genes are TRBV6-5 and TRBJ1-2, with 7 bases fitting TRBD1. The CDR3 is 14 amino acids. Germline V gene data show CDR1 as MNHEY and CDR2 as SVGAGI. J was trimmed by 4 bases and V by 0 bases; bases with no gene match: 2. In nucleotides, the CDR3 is TGTGCCAGCAGTTACTCGAACAGGGGCTATGGCTACACCTTC. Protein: CASSYSNRGYGYTF.